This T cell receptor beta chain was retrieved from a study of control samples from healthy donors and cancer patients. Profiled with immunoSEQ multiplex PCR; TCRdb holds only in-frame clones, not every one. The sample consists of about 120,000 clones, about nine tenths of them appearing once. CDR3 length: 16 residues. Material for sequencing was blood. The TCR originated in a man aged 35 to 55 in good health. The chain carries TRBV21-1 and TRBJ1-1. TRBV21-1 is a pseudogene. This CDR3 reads CASSKGGGGPNTEAFF. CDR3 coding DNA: TGTGCCAGCAGCAAAGGGGGAGGGGGCCCTAACACTGAAGCTTTCTTT.